Included here is one T cell receptor beta chain sequence, with context. This sample was taken from a study of shared T cell receptors in the human thymus. Germline CDR1 is SEHNR and CDR2 is FQNEAQ (reference sequence). The V and J ends lost 6 bases and 6 bases respectively, with 15 bases between them. This CDR3 is 14 amino acids long. Libraries were prepared by immunoSEQ multiplex PCR; TCRdb keeps only in-frame clonotypes and omits some of them. The data show fewer than 700,000 clones, approximately 88% seen once. The same sample was also used in a study of human thymus T cells.

The sequenced sample consisted of thymocytes. The sequence derives from a boy younger than two with a congenital heart defect. J is TRBJ2-1 and V is TRBV7-9; D unclear. CDR3 region: CASSYSRSANEQFF. DNA of the CDR3: TGTGCCAGCAGTTACTCACGTTCCGCCAATGAGCAGTTCTTC.